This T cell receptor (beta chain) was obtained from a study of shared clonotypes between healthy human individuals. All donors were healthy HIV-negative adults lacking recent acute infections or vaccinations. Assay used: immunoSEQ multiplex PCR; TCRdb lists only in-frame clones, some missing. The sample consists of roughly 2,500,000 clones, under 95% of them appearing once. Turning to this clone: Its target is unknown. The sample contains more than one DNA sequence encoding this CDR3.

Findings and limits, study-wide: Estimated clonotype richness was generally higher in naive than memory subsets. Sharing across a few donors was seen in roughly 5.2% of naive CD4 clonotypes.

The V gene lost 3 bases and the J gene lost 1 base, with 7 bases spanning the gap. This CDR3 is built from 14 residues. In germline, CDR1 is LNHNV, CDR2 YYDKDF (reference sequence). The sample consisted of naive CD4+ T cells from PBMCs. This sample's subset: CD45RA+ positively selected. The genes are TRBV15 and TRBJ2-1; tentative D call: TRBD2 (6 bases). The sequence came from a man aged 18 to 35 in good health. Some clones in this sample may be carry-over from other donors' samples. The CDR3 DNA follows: TGTGCCACCAGCAGGGGGACTTCCTACAATGAGCAGTTCTTC. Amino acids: CATSRGTSYNEQFF.